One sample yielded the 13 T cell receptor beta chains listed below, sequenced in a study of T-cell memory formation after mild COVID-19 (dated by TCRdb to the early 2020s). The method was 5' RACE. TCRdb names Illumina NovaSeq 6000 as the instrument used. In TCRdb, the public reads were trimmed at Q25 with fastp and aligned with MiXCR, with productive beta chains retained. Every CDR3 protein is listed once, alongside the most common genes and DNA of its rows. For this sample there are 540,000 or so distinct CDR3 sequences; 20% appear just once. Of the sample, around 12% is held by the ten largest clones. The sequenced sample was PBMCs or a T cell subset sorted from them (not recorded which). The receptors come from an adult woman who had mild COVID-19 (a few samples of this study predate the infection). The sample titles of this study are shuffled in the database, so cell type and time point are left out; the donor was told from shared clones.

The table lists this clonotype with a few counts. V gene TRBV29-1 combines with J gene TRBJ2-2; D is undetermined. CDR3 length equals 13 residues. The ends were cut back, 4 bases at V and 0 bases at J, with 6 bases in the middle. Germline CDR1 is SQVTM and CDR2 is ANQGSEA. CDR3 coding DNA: TGCAGCGTTGCTAAGGCGAACACCGGGGAGCTGTTTTTT. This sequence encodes CSVAKANTGELFF.

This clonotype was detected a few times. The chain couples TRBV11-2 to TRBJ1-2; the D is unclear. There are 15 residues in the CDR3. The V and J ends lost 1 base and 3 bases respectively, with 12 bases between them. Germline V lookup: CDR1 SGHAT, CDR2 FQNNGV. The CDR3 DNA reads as TGTGCCAGCAGCTTAGCCGCAGCCTCCCACTATGGCTACACCTTC. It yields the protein CASSLAAASHYGYTF.

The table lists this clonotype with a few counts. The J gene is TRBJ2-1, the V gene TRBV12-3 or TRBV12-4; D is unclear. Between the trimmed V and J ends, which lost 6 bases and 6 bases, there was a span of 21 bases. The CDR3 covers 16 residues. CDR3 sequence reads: CASSPTPLEIGNEQFF. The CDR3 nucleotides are TGTGCCAGCAGCCCCACTCCCCTAGAGATAGGCAATGAGCAGTTCTTC.

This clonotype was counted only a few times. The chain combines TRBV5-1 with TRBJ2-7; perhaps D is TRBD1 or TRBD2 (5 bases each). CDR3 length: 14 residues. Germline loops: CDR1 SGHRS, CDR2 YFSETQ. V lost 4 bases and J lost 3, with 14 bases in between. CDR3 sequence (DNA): TGCGCCAGCAGCCCGAAGGGACCGGGCTACGAGCAGTACTTC. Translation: CASSPKGPGYEQYF.

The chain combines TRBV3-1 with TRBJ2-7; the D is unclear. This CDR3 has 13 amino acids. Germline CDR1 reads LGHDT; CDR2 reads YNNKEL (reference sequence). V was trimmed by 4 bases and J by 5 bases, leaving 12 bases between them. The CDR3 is CASSPSLPHEQYF. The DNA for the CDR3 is TGTGCCAGCAGCCCATCATTGCCCCACGAGCAGTACTTC.

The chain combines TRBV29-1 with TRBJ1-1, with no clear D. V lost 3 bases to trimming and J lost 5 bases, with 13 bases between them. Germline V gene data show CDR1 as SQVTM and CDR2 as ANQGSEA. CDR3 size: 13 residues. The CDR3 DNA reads TGCAGCGTTGATCACGGGCGTAAGACTGAAGCTTTCTTT. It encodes CSVDHGRKTEAFF. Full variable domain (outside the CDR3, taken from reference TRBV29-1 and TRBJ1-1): SAVISQKPSRDICQRGTSLTIQCQVDSQVTMMFWYRQQPGQSLTLIATANQGSEATYESGFVIDKFPISRPNLTFSTLTVSNMSPEDSSIYLCSVDHGRKTEAFFGQGTRLTVV.

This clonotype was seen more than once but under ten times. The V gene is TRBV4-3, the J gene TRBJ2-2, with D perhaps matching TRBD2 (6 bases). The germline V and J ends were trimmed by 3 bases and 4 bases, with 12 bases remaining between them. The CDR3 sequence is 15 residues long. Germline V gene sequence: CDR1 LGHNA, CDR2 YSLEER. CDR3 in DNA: TGCGCCAGCAGCCAGGGGGGAGGAGTCACCGGGGAGCTGTTTTTT. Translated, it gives CASSQGGGVTGELFF.

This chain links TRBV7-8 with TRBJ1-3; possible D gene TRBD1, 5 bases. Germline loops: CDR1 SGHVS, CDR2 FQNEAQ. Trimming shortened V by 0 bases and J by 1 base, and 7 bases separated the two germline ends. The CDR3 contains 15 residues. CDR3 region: CASSLAGGSGNTIYF. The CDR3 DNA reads TGTGCCAGCAGCTTAGCTGGGGGTTCTGGAAACACCATATATTTT.

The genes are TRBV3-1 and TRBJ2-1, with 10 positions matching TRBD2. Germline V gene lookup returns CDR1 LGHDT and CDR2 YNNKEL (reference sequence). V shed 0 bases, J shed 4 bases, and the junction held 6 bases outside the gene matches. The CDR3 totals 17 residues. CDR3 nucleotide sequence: TGTGCCAGCAGCCAAGATCGGGCGACTAGCGGGTACAATGAGCAGTTCTTC. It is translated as CASSQDRATSGYNEQFF.

The CDR3 nucleotides are TGTGCCAGCAGCGACCCGGGGACGGTCCCTTCCTACGAGCAGTACTTC. It encodes CASSDPGTVPSYEQYF. The gene calls are TRBV7-9 and TRBJ2-7, with D perhaps matching TRBD1 or TRBD2 (5 bases each). V dropped 5 bases and J dropped 1 base, with 18 bases sitting between them. The germline V gene encodes CDR1 SEHNR and CDR2 FQNEAQ (reference sequence). This CDR3 has 16 residues.

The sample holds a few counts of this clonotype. Written as DNA, the CDR3 is TGTGCCAGCAGTTATTTCGGCATTAACACTGAAGCTTTCTTT. This encodes CASSYFGINTEAFF. The chain has TRBV6-2 or TRBV6-3 and TRBJ1-1, with no clear D. Germline values: CDR1 MNHEY, CDR2 SVGEGT. Trimming stripped 3 bases from V and 2 bases from J, with 10 bases between. The CDR3 extends over 14 amino acids.

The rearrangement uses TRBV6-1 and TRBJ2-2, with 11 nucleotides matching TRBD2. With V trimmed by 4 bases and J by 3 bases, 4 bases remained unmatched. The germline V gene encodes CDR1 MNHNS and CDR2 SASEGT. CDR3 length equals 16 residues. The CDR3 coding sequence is TGTGCCAGCAGTGTACTAGCGGGAGAGGACACCGGGGAGCTGTTTTTT. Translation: CASSVLAGEDTGELFF.

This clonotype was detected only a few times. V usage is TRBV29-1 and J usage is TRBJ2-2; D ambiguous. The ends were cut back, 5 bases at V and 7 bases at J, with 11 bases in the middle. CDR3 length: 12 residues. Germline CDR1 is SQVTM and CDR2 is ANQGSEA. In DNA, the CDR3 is TGCAGCGTTTCTGGTATGGGCGGGGAGCTGTTTTTT. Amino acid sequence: CSVSGMGGELFF.